This passage covers 3 T cell receptor beta chains from one sample sequenced in a study of blood T cell repertoires in COVID-19. Clones were sequenced by immunoSEQ multiplex PCR, and TCRdb holds only the in-frame ones, with some missing. The sample has more than 85,000 clones, roughly 79% seen once. Sequencing was carried out using peripheral blood. The source is a woman in her 70s with acute or convalescent COVID-19.

This rearrangement joins TRBV2 to TRBJ1-6; D may be TRBD1 (6 bases). Germline lookup yields CDR1 SNHLY and CDR2 FYNNEI. V was shortened by 2 bases and J by 10 bases, with 12 bases between the two germline ends. The CDR3 is 14 amino acids. The CDR3 here is CASSESGAFSPLHF. The CDR3 DNA is TGTGCCAGCAGTGAATCAGGGGCTTTCTCACCCCTCCACTTT.

This chain links TRBV7-2 with TRBJ2-7; the D gene is possibly TRBD2 (5 bases). CDR1 and CDR2 (germline): SGHTA, FQGNSA. Between the trimmed V and J ends, which lost 1 base and 6 bases, there was a span of 13 bases. This CDR3 is 14 amino acids long. The CDR3 protein is CASSLGSLAREQYF. CDR3 nucleotides: TGTGCCAGCAGCTTAGGATCCCTAGCCCGCGAGCAGTACTTC.

The chain couples TRBV4-2 to TRBJ2-5; D uncertain. The germline V gene encodes CDR1 LGHNA and CDR2 YNFKEQ. V was pared by 1 base and J by 2 bases, with 8 bases between. The CDR3 has 14 amino acids. DNA of the CDR3: TGTGCCAGCAGCCAAGTGTTGCGGCAAGAGACCCAGTACTTC. Amino acids: CASSQVLRQETQYF.